These 3 T cell receptor beta chains were sequenced from one sample in a study of cytomegalovirus exposure and HLA in healthy donors. Vbeta (60) and Jbeta (13) primers were used in the PCR. Clones were sequenced by immunoSEQ multiplex PCR, and TCRdb holds only the in-frame ones, with some missing. The data show 99,000 or so clones, roughly 12% seen once. Sequenced input: PBMCs. These receptors originate from a man aged 35 to 55 in good health and CMV-seropositive.

This chain links TRBV10-2 with TRBJ2-2; 11 nucleotides align to TRBD2. CDR3 size: 14 residues. Germline CDR1 reads WSHSY; CDR2 reads SAAADI. With V trimmed by 6 bases and J by 7 bases, 4 bases remained unmatched. CDR3 residues: CASRLAGAGGELFF. The CDR3 DNA reads TGCGCCAGCAGACTAGCGGGAGCAGGCGGGGAGCTGTTTTTT.

This clone was seen a few times. The J gene is TRBJ2-3, the V gene TRBV7-9; tentatively, D is TRBD2 (6 bases). V shed 5 bases and J shed 0 bases, with 12 bases lying between them. Germline-derived CDR1 and CDR2 are SEHNR and FQNEAQ (reference sequence). This CDR3 is 15 amino acids long. CDR3 sequence reads: CASSPLATSTDTQYF. The CDR3 DNA reads TGTGCCAGCAGCCCCCTAGCGACTAGCACAGATACGCAGTATTTT.

J is TRBJ2-1 and V is TRBV7-6; D perhaps matches TRBD2 (5 bases). Germline V gene lookup returns CDR1 SGHVS and CDR2 FNYEAQ. The CDR3 is made up of 15 amino acids. The V gene lost 0 bases and the J gene lost 1 base, with 7 bases spanning the gap. CDR3 protein: CASSLAGASYNEQFF. Written as DNA, the CDR3 is TGTGCCAGCAGCTTAGCGGGAGCGTCCTACAATGAGCAGTTCTTC.